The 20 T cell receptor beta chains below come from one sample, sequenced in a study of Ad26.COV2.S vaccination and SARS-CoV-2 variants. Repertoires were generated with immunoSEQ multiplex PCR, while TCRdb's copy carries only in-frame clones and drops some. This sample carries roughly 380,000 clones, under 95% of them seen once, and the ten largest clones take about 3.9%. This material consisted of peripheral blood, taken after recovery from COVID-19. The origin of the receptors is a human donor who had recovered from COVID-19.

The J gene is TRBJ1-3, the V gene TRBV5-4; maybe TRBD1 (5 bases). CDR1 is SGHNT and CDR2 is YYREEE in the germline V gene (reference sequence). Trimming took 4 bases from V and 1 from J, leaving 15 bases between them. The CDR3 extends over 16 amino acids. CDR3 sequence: CASSGGQGRSGNTIYF. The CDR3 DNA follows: TGTGCCAGCAGCGGCGGCCAGGGAAGATCTGGAAACACCATATATTTT.

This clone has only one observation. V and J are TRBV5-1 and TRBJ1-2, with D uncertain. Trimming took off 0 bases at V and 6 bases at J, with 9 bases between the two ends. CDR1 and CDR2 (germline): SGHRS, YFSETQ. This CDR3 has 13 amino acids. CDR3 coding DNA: TGCGCCAGCAGCTTGGCCAATGGTGATGGCTACACCTTC. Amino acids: CASSLANGDGYTF.

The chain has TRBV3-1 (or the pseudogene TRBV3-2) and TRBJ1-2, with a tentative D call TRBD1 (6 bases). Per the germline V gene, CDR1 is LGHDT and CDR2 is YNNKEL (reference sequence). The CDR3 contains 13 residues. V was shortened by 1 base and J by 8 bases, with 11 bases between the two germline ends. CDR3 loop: CASSQGGAEGYTF. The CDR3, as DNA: TGTGCCAGCAGCCAAGGGGGGGCGGAGGGCTACACCTTC.

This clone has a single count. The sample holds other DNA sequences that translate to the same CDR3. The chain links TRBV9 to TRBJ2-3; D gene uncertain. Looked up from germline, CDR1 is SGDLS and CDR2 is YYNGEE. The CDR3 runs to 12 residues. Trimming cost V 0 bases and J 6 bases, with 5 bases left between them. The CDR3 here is CASSVGGDTQYF. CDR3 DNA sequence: TGTGCCAGCAGCGTAGGTGGGGATACGCAGTATTTT.

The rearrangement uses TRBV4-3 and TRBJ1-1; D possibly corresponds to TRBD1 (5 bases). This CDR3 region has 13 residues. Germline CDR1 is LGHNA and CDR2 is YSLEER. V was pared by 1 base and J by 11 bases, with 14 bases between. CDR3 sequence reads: CASSQVPGEGAFF. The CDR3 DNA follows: TGCGCCAGCAGCCAAGTTCCCGGGGAGGGGGCTTTCTTT.

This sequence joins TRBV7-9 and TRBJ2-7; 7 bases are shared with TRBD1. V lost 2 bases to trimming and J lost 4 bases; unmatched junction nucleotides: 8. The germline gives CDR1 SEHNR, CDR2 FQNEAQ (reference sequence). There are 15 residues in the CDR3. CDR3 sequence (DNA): TGTGCCAGCAGCTTATTGGCGGACAGGAGATACGAGCAGTACTTC. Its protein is CASSLLADRRYEQYF.

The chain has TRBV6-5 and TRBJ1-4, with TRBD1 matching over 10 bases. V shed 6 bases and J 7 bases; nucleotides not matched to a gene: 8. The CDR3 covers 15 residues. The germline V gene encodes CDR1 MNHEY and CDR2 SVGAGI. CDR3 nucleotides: TGTGCCAGCAGCCCGACAGGGGGCGGCCGTGAAAAACTGTTTTTT. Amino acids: CASSPTGGGREKLFF.

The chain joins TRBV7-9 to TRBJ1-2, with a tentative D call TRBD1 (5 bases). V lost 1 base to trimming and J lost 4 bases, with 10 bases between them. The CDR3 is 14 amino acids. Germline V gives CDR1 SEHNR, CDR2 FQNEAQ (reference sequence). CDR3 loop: CASSLGAGIYGYTF. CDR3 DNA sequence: TGTGCCAGCAGCTTAGGAGCAGGGATCTATGGCTACACCTTC.

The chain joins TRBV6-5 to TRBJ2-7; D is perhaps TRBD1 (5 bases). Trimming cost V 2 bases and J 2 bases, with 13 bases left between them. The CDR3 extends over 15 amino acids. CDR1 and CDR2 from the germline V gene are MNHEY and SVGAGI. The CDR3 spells CASSYEGVGTYEQYF. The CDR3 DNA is TGTGCCAGCAGTTACGAAGGGGTTGGAACCTACGAGCAGTACTTC.

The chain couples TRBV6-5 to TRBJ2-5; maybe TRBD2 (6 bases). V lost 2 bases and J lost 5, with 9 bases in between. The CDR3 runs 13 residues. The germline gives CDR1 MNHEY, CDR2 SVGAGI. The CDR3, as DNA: TGTGCCAGCAGTTACGGCGGGGATGAGACCCAGTACTTC. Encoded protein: CASSYGGDETQYF.

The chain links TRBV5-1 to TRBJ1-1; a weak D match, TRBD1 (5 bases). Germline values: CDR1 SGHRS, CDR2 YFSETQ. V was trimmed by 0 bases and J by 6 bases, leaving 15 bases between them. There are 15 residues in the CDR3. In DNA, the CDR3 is TGCGCCAGCAGCTTGGGGGTTCCAGGGTATTCTGAAGCTTTCTTT. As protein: CASSLGVPGYSEAFF.

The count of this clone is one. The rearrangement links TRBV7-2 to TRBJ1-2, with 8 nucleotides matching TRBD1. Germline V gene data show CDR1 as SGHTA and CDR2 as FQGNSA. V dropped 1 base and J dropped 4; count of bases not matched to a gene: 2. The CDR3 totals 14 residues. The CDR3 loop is CASSLGDRFYGYTF. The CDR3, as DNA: TGTGCCAGCAGCTTAGGGGACAGGTTCTATGGCTACACCTTC.

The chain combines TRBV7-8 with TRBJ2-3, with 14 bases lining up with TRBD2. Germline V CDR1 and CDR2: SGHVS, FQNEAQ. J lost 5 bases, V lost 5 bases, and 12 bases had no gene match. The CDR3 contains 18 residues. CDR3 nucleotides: TGTGCCAGCAGCCCTGGGACTAGCGGGGGCGGCCGTAAAGATACGCAGTATTTT. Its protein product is CASSPGTSGGGRKDTQYF.

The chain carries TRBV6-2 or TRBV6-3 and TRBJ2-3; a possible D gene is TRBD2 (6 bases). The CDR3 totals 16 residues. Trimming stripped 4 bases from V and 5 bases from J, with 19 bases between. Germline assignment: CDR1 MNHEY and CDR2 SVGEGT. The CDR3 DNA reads TGTGCCAGCAGTTTCCCGAGCGGGCCGTTTGTAGATACGCAGTATTTT. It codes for CASSFPSGPFVDTQYF.

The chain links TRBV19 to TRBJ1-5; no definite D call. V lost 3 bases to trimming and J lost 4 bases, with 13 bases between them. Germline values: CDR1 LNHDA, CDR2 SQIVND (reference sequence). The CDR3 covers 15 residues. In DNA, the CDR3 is TGTGCCAGTAGTATGAGTAGCCTAATAAATCAGCCCCAGCATTTT. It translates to CASSMSSLINQPQHF.

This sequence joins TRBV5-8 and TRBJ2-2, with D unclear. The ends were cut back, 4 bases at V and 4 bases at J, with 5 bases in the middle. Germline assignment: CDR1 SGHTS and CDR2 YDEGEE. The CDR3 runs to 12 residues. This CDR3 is CASSPRTGELFF. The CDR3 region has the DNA TGTGCCAGCAGCCCCCGCACCGGGGAGCTGTTTTTT.

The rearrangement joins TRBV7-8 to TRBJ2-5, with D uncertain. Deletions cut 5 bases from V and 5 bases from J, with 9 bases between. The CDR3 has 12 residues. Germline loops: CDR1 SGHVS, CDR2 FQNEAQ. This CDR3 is CASSAIGETQYF. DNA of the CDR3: TGTGCCAGCAGCGCGATAGGGGAGACCCAGTACTTC.

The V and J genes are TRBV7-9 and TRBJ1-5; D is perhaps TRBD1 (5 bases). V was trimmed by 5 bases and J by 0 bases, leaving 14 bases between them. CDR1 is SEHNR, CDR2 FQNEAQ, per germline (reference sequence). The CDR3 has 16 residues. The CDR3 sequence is CASSPTGDYSNQPQHF. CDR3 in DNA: TGTGCCAGCAGCCCGACGGGGGACTATAGCAATCAGCCCCAGCATTTT. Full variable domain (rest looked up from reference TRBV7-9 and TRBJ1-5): DTGVSQNPRHKITKRGQNVTFRCDPISEHNRLYWYRQTLGQGPEFLTYFQNEAQLEKSRLLSDRFSAERPKGSFSTLEIQRTEQGDSAMYLCASSPTGDYSNQPQHFGDGTRLSIL.

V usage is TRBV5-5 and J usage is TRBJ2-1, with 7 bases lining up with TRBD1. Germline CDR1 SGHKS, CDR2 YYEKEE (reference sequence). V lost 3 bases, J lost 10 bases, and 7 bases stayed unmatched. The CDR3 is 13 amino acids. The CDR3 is CASSSRTGHEQFF. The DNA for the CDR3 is TGTGCCAGCAGCTCACGGACAGGTCACGAGCAGTTCTTC.

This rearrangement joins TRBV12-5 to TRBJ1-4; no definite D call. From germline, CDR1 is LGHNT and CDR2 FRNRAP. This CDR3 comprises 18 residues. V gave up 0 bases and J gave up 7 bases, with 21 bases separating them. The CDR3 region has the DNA TGTGCTAGTGGTTTGGTTCAGTTTCGGGGTTTAGGGAGTGAAAAACTGTTTTTT. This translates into CASGLVQFRGLGSEKLFF.